This TCR beta chain was profiled in a study of cytomegalovirus exposure and HLA in healthy donors. Study conclusions and caveats: The productive fraction for most TCR beta V segments was about 87% or about 30% in an earlier analysis. Common viral pathogens (according to a later analysis) appeared linked to several of the most significant clusters.

The PCR was carried out with 60 Vbeta primers and 13 Jbeta primers. The assay was immunoSEQ multiplex PCR, and TCRdb's table has in-frame clones only and misses some. The sample spans some 150,000 clones; the ten largest clones claim roughly 0.83%. Turning to this clone: Its antigen is unknown.

This receptor was obtained from a woman between 18 and 30 years old in good health and CMV-seropositive. Sequencing input: PBMCs.

CDR3 sequence reads: CASSLSPNSEAFF. CDR3 nucleotide sequence: TGCGCCAGCAGCTTGAGTCCCAACTCTGAAGCTTTCTTT. The chain links TRBV5-1 to TRBJ1-1; D call uncertain. Trimming removed 1 base from V and 6 bases from J, with 10 bases in between. The germline V gene encodes CDR1 SGHRS and CDR2 YFSETQ. CDR3 length: 13 amino acids.